A selection of T cell receptor beta chains follows, all from one sample in a study of cytomegalovirus exposure and HLA in healthy donors. Method: immunoSEQ multiplex PCR; TCRdb's copy keeps in-frame clones and lacks some. The sample contains approximately 160,000 clones, 75% to 90% of which appear only once. Input material: PBMCs. These TCRs come from a woman between 50 and 59 years old in good health and CMV-seropositive. Each CDR3 is given with its conserved first and last residue. Fields, in order: J gene, clone size, D gene, V gene, CDR3 DNA, CDR3 protein. The D gene is left open where the match is weak. Rows give clone size only sometimes, using once, few, many, or a class for an expanded clone.

TRBJ1-2	-	-	TRBV30	TGTGCCTGGAGTCCGGGGTCTGGCTACACCTTC	CAWSPGSGYTF
TRBJ1-2	-	-	TRBV25-1	TGTGCCAGCAGTGAATATTCGCCCAGGGGCTCCAACTATGGCTACACCTTC	CASSEYSPRGSNYGYTF
TRBJ1-2	-	-	TRBV29-1	TGCAGCGTTGAACTCAGGGGAGAACTTGATGGCTACACCTTC	CSVELRGELDGYTF
TRBJ2-1	few	-	TRBV7-2	TGTGCCAGCAGCCGCGACAGGCTCCCGGCGCTGTTCTTC	CASSRDRLPALFF
TRBJ1-4	-	-	TRBV6-1	TGTGCCAGCAGTGAACGGGGGTGGGGTGAAAAACTGTTTTTT	CASSERGWGEKLFF
TRBJ2-3	few	-	TRBV7-6	TGTGCCAGCAATCCCTCTGGGGGGGCCAAAGATACGCAGTATTTT	CASNPSGGAKDTQYF
TRBJ2-1	-	-	TRBV9	TGTGCCAGCAGCCCCTATCAGGGGCAGTACAATGAGCAGTTCTTC	CASSPYQGQYNEQFF
TRBJ2-7	-	-	TRBV4-3	TGCGCCAGCAGCGCCTTCGGGGGGCCCTACGAGCAGTACTTC	CASSAFGGPYEQYF
TRBJ1-5	-	-	TRBV7-2	TGTGCCAGCAGCACGGACAGCTTTTATAGCAATCAGCCCCAGCATTTT	CASSTDSFYSNQPQHF
TRBJ1-2	-	-	TRBV2	TGTGCCACTAACCCGGAGGAAGGCTATGGCTACACCTTC	CATNPEEGYGYTF
TRBJ2-2	-	TRBD2	TRBV28	TGTGCCAGCAGAGTAGCGGGGATAGGGGTAGGGGAGCTGTTTTTT	CASRVAGIGVGELFF
TRBJ1-2	-	-	TRBV6-5	TGTGCCAGCAGTTACCTAGCGAACTATGGCTACACCTTC	CASSYLANYGYTF
TRBJ2-3	-	-	TRBV9	TGTGCCAGCGCCCAGGGCTTAGCGGCCGGCACAGATACGCAGTATTTT	CASAQGLAAGTDTQYF
TRBJ1-5	once	TRBD1	TRBV29-1	TGCAGCGTTGGGACAGGGGATGATCAGCCCCAGCATTTT	CSVGTGDDQPQHF
TRBJ2-3	-	-	TRBV5-4	TGTGCCAGCAGCCCGGACTCATACACAGATACGCAGTATTTT	CASSPDSYTDTQYF
TRBJ2-2	few	-	TRBV7-3	TGTGCCAGCAGCTTAAACCACGCCCGACCGGGGTCCACCGGGGAGCTGTTTTTT	CASSLNHARPGSTGELFF
TRBJ1-5	-	-	TRBV7-9	TGTGCCAGCAGCTATGGGGCAGGGGCCAGCAATCAGCCCCAGCATTTT	CASSYGAGASNQPQHF
TRBJ2-3	-	TRBD2	TRBV28	TGTGCCAGTAGCGGACTAGCGGGAAGAGATACGCAGTATTTT	CASSGLAGRDTQYF
TRBJ2-3	-	TRBD2	TRBV7-2	TGTGCCAGCATGGGCGGGAGAGTCAGCACAGATACGCAGTATTTT	CASMGGRVSTDTQYF
TRBJ2-7	-	-	TRBV5-4	TGTGCCAGCAGCTCCCAAACTCCCTACGAGCAGTACTTC	CASSSQTPYEQYF
TRBJ1-4	once	-	TRBV9	TGTGCCAGCAGCGTAGAGGGAATTGAGGGTGAAAAACTGTTTTTT	CASSVEGIEGEKLFF
TRBJ1-1	-	-	TRBV19	TGTGCCAGTAGTATGGTCGGGGTCACTGAAGCTTTCTTT	CASSMVGVTEAFF
TRBJ1-2	-	-	TRBV28	TGTGCCAGCAGTCCAGGGTATGGCTACACCTTC	CASSPGYGYTF
TRBJ1-3	-	TRBD1	TRBV18	TGTGCCAGCTCACCGGGACAGGGGGCGTCTGGAAACACCATATATTTT	CASSPGQGASGNTIYF
TRBJ2-3	-	TRBD1	TRBV12-5	TGTGCTAGTGGTTTGGTACCAAAGGACAGGGGACATTCAGATACGCAGTATTTT	CASGLVPKDRGHSDTQYF
TRBJ1-1	few	-	TRBV7-9	TGTGCCAGCAGTCTTCCGGGAAACACTGAAGCTTTCTTT	CASSLPGNTEAFF
TRBJ1-6	-	-	TRBV6-6	TGTGCCAGCAGTTTTTTAACGTCGCGAGGGACACCCCTCCACTTT	CASSFLTSRGTPLHF
TRBJ2-5	-	TRBD2	TRBV5-3	TGTGCCAGAGGGAGGGCAAAAGAGACCCAGTACTTC	CARGRAKETQYF
TRBJ2-1	-	TRBD2	TRBV7-9	TGTGCCAGCAGCCTACTAGCGGGAGAAGGGAATGAGCAGTTCTTC	CASSLLAGEGNEQFF
TRBJ1-2	once	TRBD1	TRBV7-2	TGTGCCAGCAGCATCGGGACAGTAGATAACTATGGCTACACCTTC	CASSIGTVDNYGYTF
TRBJ2-1	once	TRBD2	TRBV30	TGTGCCTGGAATAGCGGGGGGGCTGACCACAATGAGCAGTTCTTC	CAWNSGGADHNEQFF
TRBJ2-7	-	TRBD2	TRBV19	TGTGCCAGTAGTGATCCGGGACTAGGGTACGAGCAGTACTTC	CASSDPGLGYEQYF
TRBJ2-1	-	TRBD1	TRBV15	TGTGCCACCCAGGGACAGAACAATGAGCAGTTCTTC	CATQGQNNEQFF
TRBJ2-3	-	TRBD2	TRBV28	TGTGCCAGCAGTTTATTAAGGGGACTAAGCACAGATACGCAGTATTTT	CASSLLRGLSTDTQYF
TRBJ2-3	-	-	TRBV28	TGTGCCAGCTCCTCAGGGACAGATACGCAGTATTTT	CASSSGTDTQYF